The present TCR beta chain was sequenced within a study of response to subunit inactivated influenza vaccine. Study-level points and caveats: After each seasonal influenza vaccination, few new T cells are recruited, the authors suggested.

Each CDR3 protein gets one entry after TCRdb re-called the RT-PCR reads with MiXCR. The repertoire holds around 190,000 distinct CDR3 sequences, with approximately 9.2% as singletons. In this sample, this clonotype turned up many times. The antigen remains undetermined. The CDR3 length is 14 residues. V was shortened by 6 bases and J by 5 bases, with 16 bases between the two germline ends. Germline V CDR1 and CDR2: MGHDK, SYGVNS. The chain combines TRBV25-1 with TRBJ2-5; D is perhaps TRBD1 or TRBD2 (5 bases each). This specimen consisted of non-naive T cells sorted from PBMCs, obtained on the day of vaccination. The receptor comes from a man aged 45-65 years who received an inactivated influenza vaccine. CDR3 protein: CASSPGTGWETQYF. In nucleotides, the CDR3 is TGTGCCAGCAGCCCCGGGACCGGCTGGGAGACCCAGTACTTC. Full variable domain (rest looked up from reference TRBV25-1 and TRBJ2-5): EADIYQTPRYLVIGTGKKITLECSQTMGHDKMYWYQQDPGMELHLIHYSYGVNSTEKGDLSSESTVSRIRTEHFPLTLESARPSHTSQYLCASSPGTGWETQYFGPGTRLLVL.